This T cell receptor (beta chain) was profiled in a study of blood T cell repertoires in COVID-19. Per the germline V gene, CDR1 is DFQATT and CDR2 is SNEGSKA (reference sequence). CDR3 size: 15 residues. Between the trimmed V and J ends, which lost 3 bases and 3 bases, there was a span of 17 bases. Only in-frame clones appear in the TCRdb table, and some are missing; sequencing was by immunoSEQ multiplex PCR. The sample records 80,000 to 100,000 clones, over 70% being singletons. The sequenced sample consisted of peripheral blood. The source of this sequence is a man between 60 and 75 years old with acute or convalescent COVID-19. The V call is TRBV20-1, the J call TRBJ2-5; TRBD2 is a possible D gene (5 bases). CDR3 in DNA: TGCAGTGCTAGTGTATTGGGGTCGAGGGAAGAGACCCAGTACTTC. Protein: CSASVLGSREETQYF.